This TCR beta chain was identified in a study of cytomegalovirus exposure and HLA in healthy donors. Worth noting for this clone: Its antigen is unknown.

Per the germline V gene, CDR1 is PRHDT and CDR2 is FYEKMQ (reference sequence). V gave up 2 bases and J gave up 5 bases, with 15 bases separating them. This CDR3 comprises 15 residues. The PCR used 60 Vbeta and 13 Jbeta primers. TCRdb's copy holds only in-frame clones and misses some; the assay was immunoSEQ multiplex PCR. The sample lists around 110,000 clones, around 75% occurring once. Broader study findings: There were under 200 TCR beta chains listed as cytomegalovirus-associated.

J is TRBJ1-1 and V is TRBV13; TRBD1 might be the D (5 bases). The receptor comes from a woman under 30 in good health and CMV-seronegative. Sequences were obtained from PBMCs. The CDR3 reads CASSLRGRVGTEAFF. The CDR3 nucleotides are TGTGCCAGCAGCTTAAGAGGCAGGGTAGGAACTGAAGCTTTCTTT.